A selection of T cell receptor beta chains follows, all from one sample in a study of PD-L1 blockade in urothelial cancer. Here immunoSEQ multiplex PCR was the method, and the copy in TCRdb shows in-frame clones only, minus some. This table holds approximately 48,000 clones, 70% to 90% found once. This sample comprised PBMCs, obtained around atezolizumab (anti-PD-L1) treatment. Every receptor here comes from a woman between 55 and 75 years old with urothelial cancer. Both conserved end residues are part of each CDR3. The order of the fields is V gene, D gene, clone size, J gene, CDR3 protein, CDR3 DNA. The D gene is left open where the match is weak. Clone size appears in some rows only: once, few, many, or a class for an expanded clone.

V: TRBV2
D: NA
size: NA
J: TRBJ2-3
CDR3: CASRAGLNTDTQYF
DNA: TGTGCCAGCAGGGCTGGGCTTAACACAGATACGCAGTATTTT

V: TRBV7-2
D: TRBD1
size: NA
J: TRBJ2-7
CDR3: CASSRGQGAKEQYF
DNA: TGTGCCAGCAGCCGGGGACAGGGGGCAAAAGAGCAGTACTTC

V: TRBV5-1
D: NA
size: once
J: TRBJ2-2
CDR3: CASSALASDTGELFF
DNA: TGCGCCAGCAGCGCCCTAGCGTCAGACACCGGGGAGCTGTTTTTT

V: TRBV7-9
D: TRBD1
size: once
J: TRBJ2-1
CDR3: CASSLGGQGENEQFF
DNA: TGTGCCAGCAGCTTAGGGGGACAGGGTGAGAATGAGCAGTTCTTC

V: TRBV28
D: TRBD2
size: NA
J: TRBJ2-1
CDR3: CASSSYLSGIYNEQFF
DNA: TGTGCCAGCAGTTCCTACCTTAGCGGGATCTACAATGAGCAGTTCTTC

V: TRBV13
D: NA
size: NA
J: TRBJ2-7
CDR3: CASRSGTTGEQYF
DNA: TGTGCCAGCAGGTCAGGAACCACGGGGGAGCAGTACTTC

V: TRBV7-8
D: TRBD2
size: NA
J: TRBJ2-7
CDR3: CASSLAPSGNYEQYF
DNA: TGTGCCAGCAGCTTAGCCCCTAGCGGGAACTACGAGCAGTACTTC

V: TRBV2
D: NA
size: NA
J: TRBJ2-3
CDR3: CASRTSSSTDTQYF
DNA: TGTGCCAGCAGAACTAGCTCTAGCACAGATACGCAGTATTTT

V: TRBV5-1
D: TRBD1
size: NA
J: TRBJ2-3
CDR3: CASSARTGGRTDTQYF
DNA: TGCGCCAGCAGCGCCCGGACAGGGGGCCGCACAGATACGCAGTATTTT

V: TRBV9
D: NA
size: NA
J: TRBJ2-1
CDR3: CASSVGQGLGSSYNEQFF
DNA: TGTGCCAGCAGCGTAGGGCAGGGGTTAGGGAGCTCCTACAATGAGCAGTTCTTC

V: TRBV7-8
D: NA
size: NA
J: TRBJ2-7
CDR3: CASSRSNGNGEQYF
DNA: TGTGCCAGCAGCCGATCTAACGGTAACGGGGAGCAGTACTTC

V: TRBV2
D: TRBD2
size: NA
J: TRBJ2-3
CDR3: CASSEGLAGSADTQYF
DNA: TGTGCCAGCAGCGAGGGACTAGCGGGATCTGCAGATACGCAGTATTTT

V: TRBV9
D: TRBD2
size: NA
J: TRBJ2-2
CDR3: CASSPGGRTAGELFF
DNA: TGTGCCAGCAGCCCCGGGGGGAGAACCGCCGGGGAGCTGTTTTTT

V: TRBV7-9
D: TRBD1
size: once
J: TRBJ2-7
CDR3: CASRSGTGFIVYEQYF
DNA: TGTGCCAGCAGGTCCGGGACAGGATTCATAGTCTACGAGCAGTACTTC

V: TRBV5-1
D: NA
size: NA
J: TRBJ2-5
CDR3: CASSRGGEETQYF
DNA: TGCGCCAGCAGCAGGGGGGGGGAAGAGACCCAGTACTTC

V: TRBV10-3
D: TRBD2
size: NA
J: TRBJ2-1
CDR3: CAISASGGPLGNEQFF
DNA: TGTGCCATCAGTGCGAGCGGGGGCCCTCTCGGCAATGAGCAGTTCTTC

V: TRBV29-1
D: NA
size: NA
J: TRBJ1-1
CDR3: CSVDTRGRGDTEAFF
DNA: TGCAGCGTTGACACCCGTGGACGGGGAGACACTGAAGCTTTCTTT

V: TRBV5-1
D: NA
size: NA
J: TRBJ2-7
CDR3: CASSLNLQGGYEQYF
DNA: TGCGCCAGCAGCCTAAATCTACAGGGGGGGTACGAGCAGTACTTC

V: TRBV5-1
D: NA
size: NA
J: TRBJ2-5
CDR3: CASSSTTSPQETQYF
DNA: TGCGCCAGCAGCTCAACGACTAGTCCTCAAGAGACCCAGTACTTC

V: TRBV4-3
D: NA
size: NA
J: TRBJ2-7
CDR3: CASSQDSPGPYEQYF
DNA: TGCGCCAGCAGCCAAGACTCCCCTGGGCCCTACGAGCAGTACTTC

V: TRBV9
D: NA
size: NA
J: TRBJ2-1
CDR3: CASSVGSPGFVNEQFF
DNA: TGTGCCAGCAGCGTAGGTTCTCCCGGGTTTGTAAATGAGCAGTTCTTC

V: TRBV7-2
D: TRBD1
size: NA
J: TRBJ1-1
CDR3: CASSFWTGLNTEAFF
DNA: TGTGCCAGCAGCTTCTGGACAGGGTTGAACACTGAAGCTTTCTTT

V: TRBV5-1
D: TRBD1
size: NA
J: TRBJ2-1
CDR3: CASSSGGGQGFNEQFF
DNA: TGCGCCAGCAGCTCGGGGGGGGGACAGGGGTTTAATGAGCAGTTCTTC

V: TRBV18
D: NA
size: NA
J: TRBJ2-5
CDR3: CASSPSRGETQYF
DNA: TGTGCCAGCTCACCCTCGCGGGGAGAGACCCAGTACTTC

V: TRBV11-2
D: TRBD2
size: NA
J: TRBJ2-7
CDR3: CASSDGTSGSYEQYF
DNA: TGTGCCAGCAGCGACGGGACTAGCGGCTCCTACGAGCAGTACTTC

V: TRBV4-3
D: TRBD1
size: NA
J: TRBJ1-1
CDR3: CASSQDTGGFLNTEAFF
DNA: TGCGCCAGCAGCCAAGACACAGGGGGGTTCCTGAACACTGAAGCTTTCTTT

V: TRBV14
D: NA
size: NA
J: TRBJ2-7
CDR3: CASSQDGSVRSYEQYF
DNA: TGTGCCAGCAGCCAAGATGGGAGCGTCCGCTCCTACGAGCAGTACTTC

V: TRBV7-9
D: NA
size: NA
J: TRBJ2-3
CDR3: CASSLGFTDTQYF
DNA: TGTGCCAGCAGCCTCGGGTTCACAGATACGCAGTATTTT

V: TRBV29-1
D: NA
size: NA
J: TRBJ2-2
CDR3: CSVGQVGGGELFF
DNA: TGCAGCGTTGGGCAGGTTGGTGGCGGGGAGCTGTTTTTT

V: TRBV5-6
D: TRBD2
size: NA
J: TRBJ2-7
CDR3: CASSFGLASYEQYF
DNA: TGTGCCAGCAGCTTTGGACTAGCGAGCTACGAGCAGTACTTC

V: TRBV5-1
D: TRBD1
size: NA
J: TRBJ2-7
CDR3: CASSGGQGSNEQYF
DNA: TGCGCCAGCAGCGGGGGACAGGGGTCAAACGAGCAGTACTTC

V: TRBV5-1
D: NA
size: NA
J: TRBJ2-1
CDR3: CASRPDSIEQFF
DNA: TGCGCCAGCAGACCGGACAGTATTGAGCAGTTCTTC

V: TRBV6-1
D: TRBD1
size: NA
J: TRBJ2-7
CDR3: CASSENDRGPKYF
DNA: TGTGCCAGCAGTGAGAATGACAGGGGGCCGAAGTACTTC

V: TRBV7-9
D: TRBD1
size: NA
J: TRBJ1-2
CDR3: CASSTPGQGRGYTF
DNA: TGTGCCAGCAGCACCCCGGGACAGGGGCGCGGCTACACCTTC

V: TRBV6-1
D: TRBD1
size: NA
J: TRBJ2-7
CDR3: CASSVGQVLLEQYF
DNA: TGTGCCAGCAGTGTAGGACAGGTCCTGCTCGAGCAGTACTTC

V: TRBV19
D: NA
size: NA
J: TRBJ1-5
CDR3: CASSILGGTGTAAQHF
DNA: TGTGCCAGTAGTATTCTGGGGGGGACTGGGACCGCGGCCCAGCATTTT

V: TRBV10-3
D: TRBD2
size: NA
J: TRBJ2-7
CDR3: CAISEVPSGNEQYF
DNA: TGTGCCATCAGTGAGGTACCTAGCGGTAACGAGCAGTACTTC

V: TRBV9
D: TRBD2
size: NA
J: TRBJ2-3
CDR3: CASSDLPSGGQDTQYF
DNA: TGTGCCAGCAGCGACCTGCCCAGCGGGGGCCAGGATACGCAGTATTTT

V: TRBV5-1
D: NA
size: once
J: TRBJ1-2
CDR3: CASVPVQTASYGYTF
DNA: TGCGCCAGCGTACCCGTTCAGACAGCTAGCTATGGCTACACCTTC

V: TRBV7-3
D: NA
size: NA
J: TRBJ2-1
CDR3: CASSHRLTKGDEQFF
DNA: TGTGCCAGCAGCCACCGACTAACTAAGGGGGATGAGCAGTTCTTC

V: TRBV5-1
D: NA
size: NA
J: TRBJ1-1
CDR3: CASSPLGGGTEAFF
DNA: TGCGCCAGCAGCCCCCTGGGGGGGGGCACTGAAGCTTTCTTT

V: TRBV11-1
D: TRBD1
size: NA
J: TRBJ1-1
CDR3: CASSLTGDTEAFF
DNA: TGTGCCAGCAGCCTTACAGGGGACACTGAAGCTTTCTTT

V: TRBV27
D: NA
size: once
J: TRBJ2-7
CDR3: CASSSGSYEQYF
DNA: TGTGCCAGCAGTTCCGGGAGCTACGAGCAGTACTTC

V: TRBV2
D: NA
size: NA
J: TRBJ2-4
CDR3: CASSGGLAKNIQYF
DNA: TGTGCCAGCAGCGGAGGCTTGGCCAAAAACATTCAGTACTTC

V: TRBV14
D: NA
size: few
J: TRBJ1-4
CDR3: CASSQERAVPGEKLFF
DNA: TGTGCCAGCAGCCAAGAAAGGGCCGTGCCGGGGGAAAAACTGTTTTTT

V: TRBV2
D: NA
size: NA
J: TRBJ2-7
CDR3: CASSEQDEQYF
DNA: TGTGCCAGCAGTGAACAGGACGAGCAGTACTTC

V: TRBV5-5
D: NA
size: NA
J: TRBJ1-6
CDR3: CASSSLSSYNSPLHF
DNA: TGTGCCAGCAGCTCGCTAAGCTCCTATAATTCACCCCTCCACTTT

V: TRBV5-5
D: NA
size: NA
J: TRBJ1-6
CDR3: CASSSEVDSPLHF
DNA: TGTGCCAGCAGCTCAGAAGTGGATTCACCCCTCCACTTT

V: TRBV10-2
D: NA
size: NA
J: TRBJ2-2
CDR3: CASSEPPLTGNTGELFF
DNA: TGCGCCAGCAGTGAGCCCCCATTGACAGGGAACACCGGGGAGCTGTTTTTT

V: TRBV2
D: NA
size: NA
J: TRBJ2-7
CDR3: CASSAVYEQYF
DNA: TGTGCCAGCAGTGCAGTCTACGAGCAGTACTTC

V: TRBV5-6
D: NA
size: NA
J: TRBJ2-5
CDR3: CASSLAGGGGETQYF
DNA: TGTGCCAGCAGCTTGGCCGGAGGGGGCGGTGAGACCCAGTACTTC

V: TRBV2
D: NA
size: NA
J: TRBJ1-3
CDR3: CASSEQGSGNTIYF
DNA: TGTGCCAGCAGTGAGCAGGGGTCTGGAAACACCATATATTTT

V: TRBV7-3
D: NA
size: NA
J: TRBJ2-7
CDR3: CASSTVGGEQYF
DNA: TGTGCCAGCAGCACCGTGGGGGGTGAGCAGTACTTC

V: TRBV4-1
D: NA
size: many
J: TRBJ2-3
CDR3: CASSQGGIPDTQYF
DNA: TGCGCCAGCAGCCAGGGGGGAATACCAGATACGCAGTATTTT

V: TRBV9
D: NA
size: NA
J: TRBJ1-2
CDR3: CASGPRGAYGYTF
DNA: TGTGCCAGCGGTCCCAGGGGCGCGTATGGCTACACCTTC